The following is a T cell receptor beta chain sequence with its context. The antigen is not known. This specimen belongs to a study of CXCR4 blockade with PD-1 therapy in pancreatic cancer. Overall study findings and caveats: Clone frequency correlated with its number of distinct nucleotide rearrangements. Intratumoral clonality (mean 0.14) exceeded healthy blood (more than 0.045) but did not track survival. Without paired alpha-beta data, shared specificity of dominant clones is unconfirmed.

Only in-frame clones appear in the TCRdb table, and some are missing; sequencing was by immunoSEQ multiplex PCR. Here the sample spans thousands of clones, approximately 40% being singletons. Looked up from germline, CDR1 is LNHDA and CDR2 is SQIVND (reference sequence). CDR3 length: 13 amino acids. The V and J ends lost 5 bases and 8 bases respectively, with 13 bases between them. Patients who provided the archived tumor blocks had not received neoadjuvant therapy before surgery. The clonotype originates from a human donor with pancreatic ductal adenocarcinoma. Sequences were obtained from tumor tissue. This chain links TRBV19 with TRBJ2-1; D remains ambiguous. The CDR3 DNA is TGTGCCAGTAGTTGGACGGTCACAGATGAGCAGTTCTTC. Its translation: CASSWTVTDEQFF.